The entry that follows covers one T cell receptor beta chain sequence. The sample belongs to a study of cytomegalovirus exposure and HLA in healthy donors. The germline gives CDR1 SGHDT, CDR2 YYEEEE. Germline trimming cut 9 bases from V and 2 bases from J; bases unmatched to any gene: 8. The CDR3 totals 13 residues. The PCR was carried out with 60 Vbeta primers and 13 Jbeta primers. Per the original data handling: Later, roughly 86 million unique TCR beta chains were counted in an analysis, and about 10 million of them were shared. Only in-frame clones appear in the TCRdb table, and some are missing; sequencing was by immunoSEQ multiplex PCR. For V, J and clone size, that table is used; D and trimming come from the DNA. This repertoire includes about 39,000 clones.

The clonotype originates from a male donor in good health and CMV-seronegative. This rearrangement joins TRBV5-6 to TRBJ2-7, with TRBD1 matching 7 bases. Sequencing used PBMCs. The CDR3 loop reads CATGDRIAYEQYF. DNA of the CDR3: TGTGCCACCGGGGACAGAATCGCCTACGAGCAGTACTTC.